The T cell receptor beta chain under discussion was sequenced for a study of blood T cell repertoires in COVID-19. Study at large: COVID-19 samples collected from the United States, Italy and Spain covered acute and convalescent phases. The analysed material was cDNA or gDNA that came from T cells, B-cell-depleted T cells, or PBMCs.

CDR3 length: 15 residues. Deletions cut 7 bases from V and 1 base from J, with 16 bases between. Germline assignment: CDR1 LNHDA and CDR2 SQIVND (reference sequence). Original methodology: Estimated nucleated cell counts came from reference gene primer amplification. Generated by immunoSEQ multiplex PCR, the TCRdb table keeps only in-frame clones and is missing some. V, J and clone size were drawn from that table, and D and trimming were deduced from the DNA. Of some 140,000 clones in the sample, about four fifths were seen once. The chain uses TRBV19 and TRBJ1-1; tentatively, D is TRBD1 (5 bases). Input material: peripheral blood. The TCR was taken from a man aged 80 or over with acute or convalescent COVID-19. Here the CDR3 reads CASTARGVRNTEAFF. CDR3 coding DNA: TGTGCCAGTACCGCACGGGGGGTACGGAACACTGAAGCTTTCTTT.